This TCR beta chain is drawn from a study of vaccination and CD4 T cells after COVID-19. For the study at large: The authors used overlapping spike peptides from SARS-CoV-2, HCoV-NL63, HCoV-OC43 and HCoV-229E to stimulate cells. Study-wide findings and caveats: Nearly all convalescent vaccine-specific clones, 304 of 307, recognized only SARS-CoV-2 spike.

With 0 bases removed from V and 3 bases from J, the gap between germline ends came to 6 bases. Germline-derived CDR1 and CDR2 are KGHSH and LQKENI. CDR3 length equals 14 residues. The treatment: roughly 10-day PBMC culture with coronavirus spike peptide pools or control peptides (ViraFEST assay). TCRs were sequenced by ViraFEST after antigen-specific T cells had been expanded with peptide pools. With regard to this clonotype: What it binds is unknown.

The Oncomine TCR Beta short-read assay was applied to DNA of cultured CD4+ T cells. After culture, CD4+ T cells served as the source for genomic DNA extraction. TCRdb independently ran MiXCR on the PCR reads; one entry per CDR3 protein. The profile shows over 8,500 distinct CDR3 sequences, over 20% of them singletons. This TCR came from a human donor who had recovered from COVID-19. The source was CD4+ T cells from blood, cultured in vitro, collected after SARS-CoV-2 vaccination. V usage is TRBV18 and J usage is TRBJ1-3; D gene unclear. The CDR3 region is CASSPPVLGNTIYF. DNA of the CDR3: TGTGCCAGCTCACCACCGGTCCTTGGAAACACCATATATTTT.